This T cell receptor beta chain was sequenced in a study of beta chain features in type 1 diabetes. Study context: Regarding age, gender and cell yields, patients proved similar to healthy donors. Study-level findings and limits: Cells with high TCR expression could be over-represented when cDNA is sequenced. A potential PCR bias toward shorter templates would be equal in patient and control samples.

Only one heparinised blood draw was taken per donor, and its volume averaged approximately 0.11 L. Every bit of the isolated RNA underwent reverse transcription, so sequencing read expressed TCRB transcripts. Generated by immunoSEQ multiplex PCR, the TCRdb table keeps only in-frame clones and is missing some. The sample has about 350,000 clones, 15% to 20% seen once. This CDR3 has 14 amino acids. V was pared by 4 bases and J by 4 bases, with 13 bases between. CDR1 is LNHDA, CDR2 SQIVND, per germline (reference sequence). Comments on this clone: Its antigen is undetermined.

The genes are TRBV19 and TRBJ1-1; a weak D match, TRBD1 (6 bases). Sequenced: naive CD4+ T cells from blood. The TCR originated in a young woman in good health. In DNA, the CDR3 is TGTGCCAGTAGTACTAACGTAGGGGGCACTGAAGCTTTCTTT. Its translation: CASSTNVGGTEAFF.